The 25 T cell receptor beta chains presented below share a single source sample, sequenced in a study of T cell changes during pregnancy in multiple sclerosis. Method: immunoSEQ multiplex PCR; TCRdb's copy keeps in-frame clones and lacks some. This sample has 50,000 to 70,000 clones, with about 92% found just once. The starting material was peripheral blood, obtained after pregnancy. The receptor source for this set is a female donor with multiple sclerosis, enrolled in a pregnancy study.

The chain joins TRBV4-2 to TRBJ1-3, with 10 bases aligning to TRBD1. Per the germline V gene, CDR1 is LGHNA and CDR2 is YNFKEQ. There are 16 residues in the CDR3. J lost 5 bases, V lost 0 bases, and 4 bases had no gene match. The CDR3 coding sequence is TGTGCCAGCAGCCAAGATCGGACAGGGGGTAGAAACACCATATATTTT. Translating gives CASSQDRTGGRNTIYF.

This chain links TRBV14 with TRBJ2-7; D remains ambiguous. Per the germline V gene, CDR1 is SGHDN and CDR2 is FVKESK. This CDR3 spans 13 amino acids. Trimming took off 4 bases at V and 1 base at J, with 8 bases between the two ends. DNA of the CDR3: TGTGCCAGCAGCCTCATGAGTTCCTACGAGCAGTACTTC. It encodes CASSLMSSYEQYF.

The CDR3 protein is CASSIYTSGTGYEQYF. The CDR3 DNA reads TGTGCCAGCAGTATATATACTAGCGGGACTGGTTACGAGCAGTACTTC. This sequence joins TRBV7-6 and TRBJ2-7; 10 positions agree with TRBD2. CDR1 and CDR2 (germline): SGHVS, FNYEAQ. The CDR3 is made up of 16 amino acids. Germline trimming cut 6 bases from V and 4 bases from J; bases unmatched to any gene: 12.

This clone came up once. This chain joins TRBV14 and TRBJ2-1; D might be TRBD1 (6 bases). Deletions cut 3 bases from V and 4 bases from J, with 7 bases between. The CDR3 is made up of 13 amino acids. Germline V gene lookup returns CDR1 SGHDN and CDR2 FVKESK. The DNA for the CDR3 is TGTGCCAGCAGCCATGGACAGTACAATGAGCAGTTCTTC. Translation: CASSHGQYNEQFF. The full variable domain, rest sourced from reference TRBV14 and TRBJ2-1, is EAGVTQFPSHSVIEKGQTVTLRCDPISGHDNLYWYRRVMGKEIKFLLHFVKESKQDESGMPNNRFLAERTGGTYSTLKVQPAELEDSGVYFCASSHGQYNEQFFGPGTRLTVL.

The rearrangement links TRBV5-1 to TRBJ2-7, with 10 bases fitting TRBD2. V trimming: 4 bases; J trimming: 0 bases; junction bases outside the gene matches: 10. The CDR3 consists of 17 residues. Germline lookup yields CDR1 SGHRS and CDR2 YFSETQ. CDR3 region: CASSGFSSGSASYEQYF. The CDR3 DNA is TGCGCCAGCAGCGGTTTTTCTAGCGGGAGTGCCTCCTACGAGCAGTACTTC.

The chain uses TRBV7-2 and TRBJ2-7; a weak D match, TRBD2 (6 bases). This CDR3 comprises 13 residues. Germline loops: CDR1 SGHTA, CDR2 FQGNSA. The V and J ends lost 7 bases and 3 bases respectively, with 13 bases between them. CDR3 coding DNA: TGTGCCAGCACTCCTGCCGGGAGCTACGAGCAGTACTTC. Translation gives CASTPAGSYEQYF.

This clone was recorded only once. The chain has TRBV27 and TRBJ1-1, with 9 positions matching TRBD1. Trimming took 6 bases from V and 6 from J; bases not matched to a gene: 14. The CDR3 runs 16 residues. Germline loops: CDR1 MNHEY, CDR2 SMNVEV (reference sequence). The CDR3 DNA is TGTGCCAGCAGCCGCAGGGGGACAGGGAATAGGTCTGAAGCTTTCTTT. Translated, it gives CASSRRGTGNRSEAFF.

The J gene is TRBJ1-5, the V gene TRBV5-4, with TRBD1 matching 8 bases. Germline trimming cut 4 bases from V and 6 bases from J; bases unmatched to any gene: 9. The CDR3 is made up of 15 amino acids. Germline V CDR1 and CDR2: SGHNT, YYREEE (reference sequence). The CDR3 loop is CASSPGGADRQPQHF. DNA of the CDR3: TGTGCCAGCAGCCCAGGGGGCGCCGATCGTCAGCCCCAGCATTTT.

J is TRBJ2-1 and V is TRBV7-8; 12 bases are a match to TRBD2. After removal of 1 base from V and 7 bases from J, the junction contained 8 bases not matched to a gene. This CDR3 has 17 amino acids. CDR1 SGHVS and CDR2 FQNEAQ come from the germline V gene. The chain's CDR3 is CASSLGGLGLAGNEQFF. In nucleotides, the CDR3 is TGTGCCAGCAGCTTAGGCGGACTCGGACTAGCGGGAAATGAGCAGTTCTTC.

This chain links TRBV7-8 with TRBJ2-3; D remains unclear. V was clipped by 2 bases and J by 0 bases, with 9 bases between them. This CDR3 region has 15 residues. CDR1 is SGHVS and CDR2 is FQNEAQ in the germline V gene. The chain's CDR3 is CASSLLGASTDTQYF. The CDR3 DNA reads as TGTGCCAGCAGCTTATTAGGAGCGAGCACAGATACGCAGTATTTT.

The chain joins TRBV29-1 to TRBJ2-1; D is perhaps TRBD2 (6 bases). The CDR3 consists of 16 residues. The germline V gene has CDR1 SQVTM and CDR2 ANQGSEA. V lost 5 bases, J lost 3 bases, and 20 bases lay in between. The CDR3 DNA reads TGCAGCGTTAGAGGGTTGGGGGGACTTGTCTACAATGAGCAGTTCTTC. It is translated as CSVRGLGGLVYNEQFF.

This sequence joins TRBV27 and TRBJ2-3; D remains ambiguous. V lost 2 bases and J 2 bases, leaving 5 bases between the germline ends. This CDR3 region has 13 residues. Germline lookup yields CDR1 MNHEY and CDR2 SMNVEV (reference sequence). CDR3 region: CASSLAVTDTQYF. CDR3 coding DNA: TGTGCCAGCAGTTTAGCAGTCACAGATACGCAGTATTTT.

This chain joins TRBV2 and TRBJ2-3, with TRBD2 matching over 16 bases. Losses at the gene ends were 9 bases for V and 10 bases for J; bases not matched to a gene: 1. The CDR3 spans 12 residues. Germline V lookup: CDR1 SNHLY, CDR2 FYNNEI. The CDR3 sequence: CARGTSGRAQYF. The CDR3 nucleotides are TGTGCCAGGGGGACTAGCGGGAGGGCGCAGTATTTT.

The rearrangement uses TRBV6-1 and TRBJ2-1; D is unclear. The CDR3 runs 10 residues. V was cut by 2 bases and J by 11 bases, with 4 bases left in between. Looked up from germline, CDR1 is MNHNS and CDR2 is SASEGT. CDR3 protein: CASSEYQQFF. The CDR3 DNA follows: TGTGCCAGCAGTGAATATCAGCAGTTCTTC.

The chain joins TRBV6-1 to TRBJ2-6, with a weak D call TRBD1 (6 bases). The CDR3 loop spans 18 amino acids. Germline V gives CDR1 MNHNS, CDR2 SASEGT. The V end lost 4 bases, the J end lost 0 bases, and 16 bases lay between the germline ends. CDR3 sequence (DNA): TGTGCCAGCAGTGGCCCGACAGGTGCCCACTCTGGGGCCAACGTCCTGACTTTC. Its protein is CASSGPTGAHSGANVLTF.

The chain combines TRBV7-3 with TRBJ1-1; D gene uncertain. Germline V CDR1 and CDR2: SGHTA, FQGTGA. CDR3 length: 15 residues. Trimming took 5 bases from V and 6 from J, leaving 19 bases between them. This CDR3 reads CASSRGTRGLSEAFF. The CDR3 bases are TGTGCCAGCAGCCGGGGTACGCGAGGGCTCTCTGAAGCTTTCTTT.

The genes are TRBV6-6 and TRBJ2-3, with a tentative D call TRBD2 (6 bases). The CDR3 runs to 16 residues. The germline gives CDR1 MNHNY, CDR2 SVGAGI (reference sequence). Trimming pared 4 bases from V and 1 base from J, leaving 15 bases between. CDR3: CASSFPWGVGTDTQYF. Here the CDR3 DNA reads TGTGCCAGCAGTTTCCCTTGGGGGGTGGGCACAGATACGCAGTATTTT.

J is TRBJ2-1 and V is TRBV11-3, with 9 bases aligning to TRBD2. V shed 2 bases, J shed 7 bases, and the junction held 6 bases outside the gene matches. The CDR3 has 15 residues. CDR1 is SGHNT, CDR2 YENEEA, per germline. CDR3 nucleotides: TGTGCCAGCAGCTTATGGCTAGCGGGGTCGAATGAGCAGTTCTTC. Translation gives CASSLWLAGSNEQFF.

The rearrangement links TRBV5-6 to TRBJ2-6, with D possibly being TRBD1 (6 bases). CDR3 length equals 17 residues. The ends were cut back, 3 bases at V and 1 base at J, with 14 bases in the middle. Germline lookup yields CDR1 SGHDT and CDR2 YYEEEE. In DNA form, the CDR3 reads TGTGCCAGCAGCTCCCCCGGGACACCTTCTGGGGCCAACGTCCTGACTTTC. It yields the protein CASSSPGTPSGANVLTF.

The chain is built from TRBV7-9 and TRBJ2-4, with TRBD1 identical over 7 bases. Per the germline V gene, CDR1 is SEHNR and CDR2 is FQNEAQ (reference sequence). Trimming cost V 5 bases and J 9 bases; bases outside gene matches: 10. The CDR3 spans 14 residues. As DNA, the CDR3 is TGTGCCAGCAGCCAAGACAGGGCGTATAGCATTCAGTACTTC. It is translated as CASSQDRAYSIQYF.

The CDR3 sequence: CASSSGTRGDTQYF. The CDR3 DNA reads as TGTGCCAGCAGCTCCGGGACTAGGGGAGATACGCAGTATTTT. V and J are TRBV9 and TRBJ2-3; 8 bases line up with TRBD2. The CDR3 length is 14 residues. Germline assignment: CDR1 SGDLS and CDR2 YYNGEE. V lost 4 bases and J lost 5; bases outside the gene matches: 6.

CDR3 DNA sequence: TGCGCCAGCAGCCAGGCGGAGAGGAATGAGCAGTTCTTC. Its protein product is CASSQAERNEQFF. The V and J genes are TRBV4-1 and TRBJ2-1, with D uncertain. Germline lookup yields CDR1 MGHRA and CDR2 YSYEKL. V was shortened by 3 bases and J by 7 bases, with 10 bases between the two germline ends. The CDR3 contains 13 residues.

This clone was seen a single time. The genes are TRBV15 and TRBJ2-2; tentatively, D is TRBD1 (6 bases). The V and J ends lost 3 bases and 6 bases respectively, with 14 bases between them. Germline assignment: CDR1 LNHNV and CDR2 YYDKDF (reference sequence). This CDR3 has 15 amino acids. CDR3 in amino acids: CATSRDSWLAGELFF. DNA of the CDR3: TGTGCCACCAGCAGGGACAGTTGGCTCGCCGGGGAGCTGTTTTTT.

V usage is TRBV19 and J usage is TRBJ2-1, with D unresolved. The length of the CDR3 is 12 residues. Per germline, CDR1 LNHDA and CDR2 SQIVND (reference sequence). V was pared by 8 bases and J by 0 bases, with 5 bases between. The CDR3 sequence is CASLSSYNEQFF. DNA of the CDR3: TGTGCCAGTCTGAGCTCCTACAATGAGCAGTTCTTC.

The rearrangement uses TRBV28 and TRBJ2-2; 10 bases map to TRBD1. CDR1 and CDR2 (germline): MDHEN, SYDVKM. The CDR3 is 16 amino acids. Trimming took 4 bases from V and 7 from J; bases not matched to a gene: 9. The CDR3 sequence: CASSSRSTGGIGELFF. The CDR3 bases are TGTGCCAGCAGTTCGCGATCGACAGGGGGCATCGGGGAGCTGTTTTTT.